This T cell receptor (beta chain) comes out of a study of T cell changes during pregnancy in multiple sclerosis. Here immunoSEQ multiplex PCR was the method, and the copy in TCRdb shows in-frame clones only, minus some. The table records approximately 41,000 clones, nearly 90% of them present only once. This clone was detected only once. The TCR sequence derives from a female donor with multiple sclerosis, enrolled in a pregnancy study. Sample: CD4+ T cells from peripheral blood mononuclear cells, taken in the first trimester of pregnancy.

CDR3 region: CASSVGTSSGETQYF. CDR3 coding DNA: TGTGCCAGCAGCGTAGGCACTAGCAGTGGTGAGACCCAGTACTTC. This sequence joins TRBV9 and TRBJ2-5; a possible D gene is TRBD2 (6 bases). This CDR3 region has 15 residues. Germline values: CDR1 SGDLS, CDR2 YYNGEE. Trimming pared 0 bases from V and 5 bases from J, leaving 14 bases between.